The rows below give T cell receptor beta chains drawn from one sample of a study of technical replicates of blood from four donors. Sequencing was performed with immunoSEQ multiplex PCR; in TCRdb, only in-frame clones are kept and a portion is missing. The sample carries 85,000 to 100,000 clones, 95% recorded once. Sequences were obtained from T cells isolated from PBMCs. All receptors derive from a human donor in good health. The CDR3 runs from the conserved cysteine through the conserved F or W. The D gene is left open where the match is weak. A clone size is listed for some rows: how often the clone was seen (once, few, many), or a class if it is expanded.

.	few	TRBV15	TRBJ1-1	TGTGCCACCAGCAGAGATCCAGGGGACACTGAAGCTTTCTTT	CATSRDPGDTEAFF
.	once	TRBV25-1	TRBJ2-2	TGTGCCAGCAGTGAATGGGGTGGGAGGAACACCGGGGAGCTGTTTTTT	CASSEWGGRNTGELFF
TRBD1	.	TRBV7-2	TRBJ1-5	TGTGCCAGCAGCTTCCAGGGGGCGGGTCAGCCCCAGCATTTT	CASSFQGAGQPQHF
.	.	TRBV27	TRBJ2-7	TGTGCCAGCAGTTTAACAGGGATCAACGAGCAGTACTTC	CASSLTGINEQYF
TRBD1	.	TRBV7-9	TRBJ2-7	TGTGCCAGCAGCCCGAGGGGGCTAGGGTGGGACGAGCAGTACTTC	CASSPRGLGWDEQYF
.	.	TRBV7-7	TRBJ1-3	TGTGCCAGCAGCTTAGGGCCGTCCTCTGGAAACACCATATATTTT	CASSLGPSSGNTIYF
.	.	TRBV5-4	TRBJ1-1	TGTGCCAGCAGCTTTGGGAGGAACACTGAAGCTTTCTTT	CASSFGRNTEAFF
.	.	TRBV5-1	TRBJ2-1	TGCGCCAGCAGCTTGGAAGGCGGGCACAATGAGCAGTTCTTC	CASSLEGGHNEQFF
TRBD1	few	TRBV27	TRBJ1-1	TGTGCCAGCAGCCTTAACAGGGGCACTGAAGCTTTCTTT	CASSLNRGTEAFF
.	.	TRBV2	TRBJ2-3	TGTGCCGACCCGGGGCGGGAAAGCACAGATACGCAGTATTTT	CADPGRESTDTQYF
.	.	TRBV25-1	TRBJ1-2	TGTGCCAGCAGTGACCTCTATGGCTACACCTTC	CASSDLYGYTF
.	.	TRBV5-1	TRBJ2-1	TGCGCCAGCAGCTTGGTATCGGTAGGGGGGGGATACAATGAGCAGTTCTTC	CASSLVSVGGGYNEQFF
TRBD1	.	TRBV28	TRBJ1-3	TGTGCCAGCAGTTCGCGCAGGGGGTCTGGAAACACCATATATTTT	CASSSRRGSGNTIYF
TRBD1	.	TRBV19	TRBJ1-5	TGTGCCAGTAGCATAGGTGCAGGGGGCACTCAGCCCCAGCATTTT	CASSIGAGGTQPQHF
TRBD1	.	TRBV10-3	TRBJ2-7	TGTGCCATCAGTAAGGGACAGGGAGGAGAGCAGTACTTC	CAISKGQGGEQYF
TRBD1	.	TRBV7-9	TRBJ2-7	TGTGCCAGCTCCCCCCTCCGGACAGGGGACTACGAGCAGTACTTC	CASSPLRTGDYEQYF
TRBD2	.	TRBV5-6	TRBJ2-1	TGTGCCAGCTCTTTGGAGGGACTAGCTTCGAATGAGCAGTTCTTC	CASSLEGLASNEQFF
.	.	TRBV5-1	TRBJ1-4	TGCGCCAGCAGCATTGGACAGACGGTAGCAACTAATGAAAAACTGTTTTTT	CASSIGQTVATNEKLFF
.	.	TRBV10-3	TRBJ1-2	TGTGCCATACAAGACAGGATTCTCTATGGCTACACCTTC	CAIQDRILYGYTF
TRBD1	.	TRBV29-1	TRBJ1-1	TGCAGCGTTTTACAGGGGGCGAACACTGAAGCTTTCTTT	CSVLQGANTEAFF
TRBD1	.	TRBV28	TRBJ1-3	TGTGCCAGCAGTTCCGGACAGGAGTCTGGAAACACCATATATTTT	CASSSGQESGNTIYF
.	.	TRBV5-1	TRBJ2-5	TGCGCCAGCAGCCCCGACCCAGCGCAAGAGACCCAGTACTTC	CASSPDPAQETQYF
.	.	TRBV18	TRBJ2-6	TGTGCCAGCTCACCACAATCAGATGGCTCTGGGGCCAACGTCCTGACTTTC	CASSPQSDGSGANVLTF
TRBD2	.	TRBV2	TRBJ2-1	TGTGCCAGCAGTGAAGGGGGACTAGCGGGGGGACGATTGGATGAGCAGTTCTTC	CASSEGGLAGGRLDEQFF
TRBD1	.	TRBV29-1	TRBJ2-7	TGCAGCGTTGCAGGGGGACCCTACGAGCAGTACTTC	CSVAGGPYEQYF
.	.	TRBV19	TRBJ1-4	TGTGCCAGTAGTATTGGGGGGGCCGCTAATGAAAAACTGTTTTTT	CASSIGGAANEKLFF
TRBD1	.	TRBV4-1	TRBJ1-4	TGCGCCAGCAGCCAGGGGGACAGGGGCATTAATGAAAAACTGTTTTTT	CASSQGDRGINEKLFF
TRBD2	.	TRBV7-8	TRBJ2-1	TGTGCCAGCAGCCCTCTCTTGGCGGGAGCGGGCAATGAGCAGTTCTTC	CASSPLLAGAGNEQFF
TRBD2	.	TRBV30	TRBJ2-1	TGTGCCTTGACACTAGCGGGGGGGCAGAAGCAGTTCTTC	CALTLAGGQKQFF
TRBD1	.	TRBV2	TRBJ1-5	TGTGCCAGCAGTGAATGGGACAGAAATCAGCCCCAGCATTTT	CASSEWDRNQPQHF
.	.	TRBV14	TRBJ1-3	TGTGCCAGCAGCCAAGATTCTCGATGGGCGAGCTCTGGAAACACCATATATTTT	CASSQDSRWASSGNTIYF
TRBD2	.	TRBV5-1	TRBJ2-5	TGCGCCAGCAGCTCCGCCACGGGACTAGCATTAGAGACCCAGTACTTC	CASSSATGLALETQYF
.	.	TRBV6-1	TRBJ1-4	TGTGCCAGCAGTGAAGCGGGTGGGCAGGCTGGAGAAAAACTGTTTTTT	CASSEAGGQAGEKLFF
.	.	TRBV6-6	TRBJ2-7	TGTGCCAGCAGTTACTCTGGGAGCGGTAGCTCCTACGAGCAGTACTTC	CASSYSGSGSSYEQYF
.	few	TRBV7-9	TRBJ2-7	TGTGCCAGCGCCACCGACATCCTCTACGAGCAGTACTTC	CASATDILYEQYF
TRBD1	.	TRBV5-1	TRBJ1-1	TGCGCCAGCAGCTTGGCAGGGGGAGGGAACACTGAAGCTTTCTTT	CASSLAGGGNTEAFF
TRBD2	once	TRBV27	TRBJ2-2	TGTGCCAGCAGTCAGGGACTAGCGGGAGGGCCTATCACCGGGGAGCTGTTTTTT	CASSQGLAGGPITGELFF